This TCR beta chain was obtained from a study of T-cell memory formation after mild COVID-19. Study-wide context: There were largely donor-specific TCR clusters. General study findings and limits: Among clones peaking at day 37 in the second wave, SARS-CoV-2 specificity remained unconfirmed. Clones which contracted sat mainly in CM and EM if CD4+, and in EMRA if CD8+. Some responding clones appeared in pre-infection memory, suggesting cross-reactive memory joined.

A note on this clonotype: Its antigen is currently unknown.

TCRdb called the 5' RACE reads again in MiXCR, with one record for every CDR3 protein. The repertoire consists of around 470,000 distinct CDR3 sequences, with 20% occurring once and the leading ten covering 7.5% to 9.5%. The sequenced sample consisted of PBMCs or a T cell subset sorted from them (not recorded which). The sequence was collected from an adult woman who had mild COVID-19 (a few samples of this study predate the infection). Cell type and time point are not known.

The CDR3 loop is CASSSRTSSSYNEQFF. CDR3 DNA sequence: TGTGCCAGCAGTTCCCGGACTAGCTCCTCCTACAATGAGCAGTTCTTC. The J gene is TRBJ2-1, the V gene TRBV28; 8 bases are shared with TRBD2. The CDR3 is 16 amino acids. V was pared by 4 bases and J by 0 bases, with 5 bases of the junction left unmatched. The germline CDR1 and CDR2 sequences are MDHEN and SYDVKM.